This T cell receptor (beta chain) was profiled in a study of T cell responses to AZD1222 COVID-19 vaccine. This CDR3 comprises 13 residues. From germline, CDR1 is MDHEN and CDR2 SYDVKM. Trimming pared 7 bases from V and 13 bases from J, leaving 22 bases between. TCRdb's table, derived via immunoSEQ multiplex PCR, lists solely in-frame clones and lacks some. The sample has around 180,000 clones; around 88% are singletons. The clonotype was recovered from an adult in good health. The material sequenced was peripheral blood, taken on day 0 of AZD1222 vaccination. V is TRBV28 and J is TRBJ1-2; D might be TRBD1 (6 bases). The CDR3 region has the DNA TGTGCCAGCACGAGACAGGCTCAGGTTGGTGGCACCTTC. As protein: CASTRQAQVGGTF.